These 18 T cell receptor beta chains were all obtained from the same sample, sequenced in a study of blood T cell repertoires in COVID-19. TCRdb keeps only in-frame clones here, not all; method: immunoSEQ multiplex PCR. Among some 220,000 clones listed, about 84% were seen once. The material sequenced was peripheral blood. All receptors derive from a human donor in a cohort sampled during active COVID-19.

The chain's CDR3 is CASSYLGTTNNSPLHF. In DNA form, the CDR3 reads TGTGCCAGCAGCTATCTCGGGACTACGAATAATTCACCCCTCCACTTT. The gene calls are TRBV28 and TRBJ1-6; maybe TRBD1 (5 bases). CDR3 length equals 16 residues. CDR1 and CDR2 (germline): MDHEN, SYDVKM. V lost 6 bases and J lost 5, with 17 bases in between.

The chain links TRBV5-1 to TRBJ1-6; 7 bases agree with TRBD1. CDR1 is SGHRS, CDR2 YFSETQ, per germline. The CDR3 has 20 amino acids. With 0 bases clipped from V and 0 bases from J, the junction kept 12 bases outside the gene matches. For the CDR3, the DNA is TGCGCCAGCAGCTTGGAGGGTTCCTCAGGGGGAATCTCCTATAATTCACCCCTCCACTTT. It encodes CASSLEGSSGGISYNSPLHF.

The J gene is TRBJ2-1, the V gene TRBV19, with D perhaps TRBD2 (6 bases). Germline V gene sequence: CDR1 LNHDA, CDR2 SQIVND (reference sequence). Trimming removed 1 base at V and 3 bases at J, with 13 bases between. The CDR3 spans 16 residues. CDR3 sequence: CASSIARGTLYNEQFF. The CDR3 coding sequence is TGTGCCAGTAGTATAGCCCGGGGGACCCTCTACAATGAGCAGTTCTTC.

V and J are TRBV5-1 and TRBJ2-2, with D perhaps TRBD2 (5 bases). There are 15 residues in the CDR3. The V gene lost 6 bases and the J gene lost 6 bases, with 18 bases spanning the gap. Germline loops: CDR1 SGHRS, CDR2 YFSETQ. CDR3 amino acids: CASNPGGWAAGELFF. The CDR3 region has the DNA TGCGCCAGCAACCCTGGAGGTTGGGCGGCCGGGGAGCTGTTTTTT.

The chain is built from TRBV28 and TRBJ1-5; 7 nucleotides agree with TRBD1. Per germline, CDR1 MDHEN and CDR2 SYDVKM. The CDR3 has 13 residues. The V gene end was trimmed by 7 bases and the J gene end by 5 bases; junction bases not matched to a gene: 5. DNA of the CDR3: TGTGCCAGCAAGGAGGGACAGCATCAGCCCCAGCATTTT. Amino acids: CASKEGQHQPQHF.

The table lists this clone with many counts. The chain recombines TRBV21-1 with TRBJ1-3; the DNA was not compared with TRBD1, the D call given in the table. TRBV21-1 is termed a pseudogene. The CDR3 extends over 14 amino acids. The CDR3 nucleotides read TGTGCCAGCAGCATACAGGACTCTGGAAACACCATATATTTT. Translating it yields CASSIQDSGNTIYF.

The chain uses TRBV11-2 and TRBJ1-6; maybe TRBD1 (6 bases). The CDR3 consists of 15 residues. Germline-derived CDR1 and CDR2 are SGHAT and FQNNGV. Trimming stripped 3 bases from V and 9 bases from J, with 15 bases between. The CDR3 spells CASSFRGAGGSPLHF. CDR3 nucleotide sequence: TGTGCCAGCAGCTTCAGGGGCGCTGGGGGTTCACCCCTCCACTTT. The full variable domain, rest sourced from reference TRBV11-2 and TRBJ1-6, is EAGVAQSPRYKIIEKRQSVAFWCNPISGHATLYWYQQILGQGPKLLIQFQNNGVVDDSQLPKDRFSAERLKGVDSTLKIQPAKLEDSAVYLCASSFRGAGGSPLHFGNGTRLTVT.

A few counts support this clone. The CDR3, as DNA: TGTGCCAGCAGTGAACATGGGGAGGGCGGGGATGAGCAGTTCTTC. Translated: CASSEHGEGGDEQFF. The chain combines TRBV6-1 with TRBJ2-1, with TRBD2 identical over 7 bases. The germline V gene encodes CDR1 MNHNS and CDR2 SASEGT. With 2 bases clipped from V and 8 bases from J, the junction kept 9 bases outside the gene matches. There are 15 residues in the CDR3.

Worth noting for this clone: The same CDR3 also results from other DNA sequences found in this sample. The chain employs TRBV19 and TRBJ2-7; 10 bases are a match to TRBD2. Per germline, CDR1 LNHDA and CDR2 SQIVND (reference sequence). The J segment lost 6 bases and the V segment lost 5 bases, leaving 4 bases of the junction unmatched. The CDR3 runs to 13 residues. CDR3 in DNA: TGTGCCAGTAGTCCTAGCGGGAGACGCGAGCAGTACTTC. Translation: CASSPSGRREQYF.

CDR3 DNA sequence: TGTGCCAGTAGTATTGGGGGGGGAAGGGAGCAGTTCTTC. This translates into CASSIGGGREQFF. The chain combines TRBV19 with TRBJ2-1, with 7 bases identical to TRBD2. The CDR3 sequence is 13 residues long. V lost 3 bases to trimming and J lost 10 bases; unmatched junction nucleotides: 6. Germline V gives CDR1 LNHDA, CDR2 SQIVND (reference sequence).

The chain joins TRBV18 to TRBJ2-1, with TRBD2 matching 10 bases. The CDR3 has 15 amino acids. Germline values: CDR1 KGHSH, CDR2 LQKENI. The V gene end was trimmed by 5 bases and the J gene end by 4 bases; junction bases not matched to a gene: 5. The CDR3 spells CASSSPSGGYNEQFF. The CDR3 bases are TGTGCCAGCTCATCTCCTAGCGGGGGTTACAATGAGCAGTTCTTC.

This chain links TRBV28 with TRBJ1-1; a weak D match, TRBD1 (6 bases). V shed 7 bases and J shed 11 bases, with 17 bases lying between them. The CDR3 runs to 12 residues. Germline lookup yields CDR1 MDHEN and CDR2 SYDVKM. As DNA, the CDR3 is TGTGCCAGCAAAATAGGTCGGGACATGGCTTTCTTT. It codes for CASKIGRDMAFF.

The rearrangement uses TRBV12-5 and TRBJ2-1; 7 bases fit TRBD2. After removal of 3 bases from V and 2 bases from J, the junction contained 4 bases not matched to a gene. CDR1 and CDR2 (germline): LGHNT, FRNRAP. The CDR3 has 15 amino acids. CDR3 sequence reads: CASGLGGSTYNEQFF. Here the CDR3 DNA reads TGTGCTAGTGGTTTAGGCGGGAGTACCTACAATGAGCAGTTCTTC. Supplemented by reference TRBV12-5 and TRBJ2-1, the full variable domain reads DARVTQTPRHKVTEMGQEVTMRCQPILGHNTVFWYRQTMMQGLELLAYFRNRAPLDDSGMPKDRFSAEMPDATLATLKIQPSEPRDSAVYFCASGLGGSTYNEQFFGPGTRLTVL.

This chain connects TRBV6-5 to TRBJ1-1, with a weak D call TRBD1 (5 bases). V shed 4 bases and J shed 5 bases, with 17 bases lying between them. Germline-derived CDR1 and CDR2 are MNHEY and SVGAGI. The CDR3 consists of 15 residues. The CDR3 loop reads CASSLGQLGSTEAFF. The CDR3 DNA sequence: TGTGCCAGCAGTTTGGGGCAGTTGGGTAGTACTGAAGCTTTCTTT.

The rearrangement joins TRBV5-1 to TRBJ2-1; TRBD2 matches 7 bases. CDR1 and CDR2 from the germline V gene are SGHRS and YFSETQ. This CDR3 contains 16 residues. V lost 0 bases, J lost 1 base, and 4 bases stayed unmatched. Here the CDR3 DNA reads TGCGCCAGCAGCTTGGTGGCTAGCGGATCCTACAATGAGCAGTTCTTC. Amino acid sequence: CASSLVASGSYNEQFF.

This chain joins TRBV10-3 and TRBJ2-5, with D possibly being TRBD2 (6 bases). The germline gives CDR1 ENHRY, CDR2 SYGVKD. V lost 7 bases and J 1 base, leaving 13 bases between the germline ends. The CDR3 covers 14 residues. The CDR3 DNA reads as TGTGCCATCATGGCCGGGGGATCCCAAGAGACCCAGTACTTC. Translation: CAIMAGGSQETQYF.

This chain links TRBV7-2 with TRBJ1-3; D gene uncertain. V was clipped by 4 bases and J by 4 bases, with 17 bases between them. Per the germline V gene, CDR1 is SGHTA and CDR2 is FQGNSA. This CDR3 has 16 residues. DNA for the CDR3: TGTGCCAGCAGCTGGCCTGGGCAGCTCGGCGGAAACACCATATATTTT. This codes for CASSWPGQLGGNTIYF.

The chain couples TRBV10-3 to TRBJ2-2; TRBD1 agrees at 12 bases. V gave up 0 bases and J gave up 6 bases; unmatched junction bases: 5. The CDR3 is 17 amino acids. Germline CDR1 ENHRY, CDR2 SYGVKD. CDR3 bases: TGTGCCATCAGTGAGTCTGTGGGACAGGGGGCCTCCGGGGAGCTGTTTTTT. It yields the protein CAISESVGQGASGELFF.